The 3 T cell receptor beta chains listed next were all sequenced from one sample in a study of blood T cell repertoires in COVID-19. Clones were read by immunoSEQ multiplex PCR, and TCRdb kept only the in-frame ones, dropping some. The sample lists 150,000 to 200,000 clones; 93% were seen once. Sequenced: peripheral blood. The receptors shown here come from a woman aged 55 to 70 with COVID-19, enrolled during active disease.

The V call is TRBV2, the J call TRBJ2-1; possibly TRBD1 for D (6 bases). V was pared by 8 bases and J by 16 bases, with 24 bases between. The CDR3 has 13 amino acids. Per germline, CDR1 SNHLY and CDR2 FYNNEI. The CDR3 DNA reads TGTGCCAGCCACTTACGCTTTGGCGCAGGGGTTTTCTTC. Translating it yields CASHLRFGAGVFF.

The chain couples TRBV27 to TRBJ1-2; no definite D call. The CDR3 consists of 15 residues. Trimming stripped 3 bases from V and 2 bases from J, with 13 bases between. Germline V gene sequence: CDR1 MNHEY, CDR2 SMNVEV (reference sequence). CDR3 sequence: CASSFYTGGNYGYTF. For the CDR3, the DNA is TGTGCCAGCAGTTTTTACACCGGAGGAAACTATGGCTACACCTTC.

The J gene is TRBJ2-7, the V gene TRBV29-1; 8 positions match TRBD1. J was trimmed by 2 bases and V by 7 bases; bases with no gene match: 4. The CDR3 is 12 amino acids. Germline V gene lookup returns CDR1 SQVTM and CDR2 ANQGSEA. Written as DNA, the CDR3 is TGCAGCGCCTGGACAGGGACCTACGAGCAGTACTTC. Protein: CSAWTGTYEQYF.